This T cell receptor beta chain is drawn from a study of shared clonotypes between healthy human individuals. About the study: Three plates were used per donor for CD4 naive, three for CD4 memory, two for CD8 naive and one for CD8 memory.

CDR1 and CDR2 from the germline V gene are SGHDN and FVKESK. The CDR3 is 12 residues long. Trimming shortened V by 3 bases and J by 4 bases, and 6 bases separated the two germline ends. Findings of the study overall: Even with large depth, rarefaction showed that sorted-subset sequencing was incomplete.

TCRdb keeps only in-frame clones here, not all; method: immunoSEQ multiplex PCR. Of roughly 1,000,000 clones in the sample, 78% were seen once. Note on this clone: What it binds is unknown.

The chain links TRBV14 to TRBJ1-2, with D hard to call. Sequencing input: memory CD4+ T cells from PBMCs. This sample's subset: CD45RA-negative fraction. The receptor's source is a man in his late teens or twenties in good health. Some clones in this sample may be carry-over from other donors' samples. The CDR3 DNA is TGTGCCAGCAGCCACAACCGCTATGGCTACACCTTC. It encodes CASSHNRYGYTF. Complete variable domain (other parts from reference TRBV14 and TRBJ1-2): EAGVTQFPSHSVIEKGQTVTLRCDPISGHDNLYWYRRVMGKEIKFLLHFVKESKQDESGMPNNRFLAERTGGTYSTLKVQPAELEDSGVYFCASSHNRYGYTFGSGTRLTVV.